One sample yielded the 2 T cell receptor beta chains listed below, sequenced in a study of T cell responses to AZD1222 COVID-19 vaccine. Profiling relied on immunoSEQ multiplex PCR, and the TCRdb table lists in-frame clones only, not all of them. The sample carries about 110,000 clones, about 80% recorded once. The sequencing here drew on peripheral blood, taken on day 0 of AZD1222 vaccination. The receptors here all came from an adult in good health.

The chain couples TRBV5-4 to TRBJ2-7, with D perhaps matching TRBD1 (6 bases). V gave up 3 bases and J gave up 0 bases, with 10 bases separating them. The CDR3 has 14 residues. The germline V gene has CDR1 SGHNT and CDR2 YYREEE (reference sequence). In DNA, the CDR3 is TGTGCCAGCAGCTCCCGAGGGGGCTCCTACGAGCAGTACTTC. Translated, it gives CASSSRGGSYEQYF. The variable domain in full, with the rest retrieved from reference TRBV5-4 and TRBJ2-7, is ETGVTQSPTHLIKTRGQQVTLRCSSQSGHNTVSWYQQALGQGPQFIFQYYREEENGRGNFPPRFSGLQFPNYSSELNVNALELDDSALYLCASSSRGGSYEQYFGPGTRLTVT.

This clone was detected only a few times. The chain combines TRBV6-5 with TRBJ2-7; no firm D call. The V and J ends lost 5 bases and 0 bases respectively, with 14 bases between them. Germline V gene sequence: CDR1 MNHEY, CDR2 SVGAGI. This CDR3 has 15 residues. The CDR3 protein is CASSPDTLSSYEQYF. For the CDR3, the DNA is TGTGCCAGCAGTCCCGACACCCTGAGCTCCTACGAGCAGTACTTC.